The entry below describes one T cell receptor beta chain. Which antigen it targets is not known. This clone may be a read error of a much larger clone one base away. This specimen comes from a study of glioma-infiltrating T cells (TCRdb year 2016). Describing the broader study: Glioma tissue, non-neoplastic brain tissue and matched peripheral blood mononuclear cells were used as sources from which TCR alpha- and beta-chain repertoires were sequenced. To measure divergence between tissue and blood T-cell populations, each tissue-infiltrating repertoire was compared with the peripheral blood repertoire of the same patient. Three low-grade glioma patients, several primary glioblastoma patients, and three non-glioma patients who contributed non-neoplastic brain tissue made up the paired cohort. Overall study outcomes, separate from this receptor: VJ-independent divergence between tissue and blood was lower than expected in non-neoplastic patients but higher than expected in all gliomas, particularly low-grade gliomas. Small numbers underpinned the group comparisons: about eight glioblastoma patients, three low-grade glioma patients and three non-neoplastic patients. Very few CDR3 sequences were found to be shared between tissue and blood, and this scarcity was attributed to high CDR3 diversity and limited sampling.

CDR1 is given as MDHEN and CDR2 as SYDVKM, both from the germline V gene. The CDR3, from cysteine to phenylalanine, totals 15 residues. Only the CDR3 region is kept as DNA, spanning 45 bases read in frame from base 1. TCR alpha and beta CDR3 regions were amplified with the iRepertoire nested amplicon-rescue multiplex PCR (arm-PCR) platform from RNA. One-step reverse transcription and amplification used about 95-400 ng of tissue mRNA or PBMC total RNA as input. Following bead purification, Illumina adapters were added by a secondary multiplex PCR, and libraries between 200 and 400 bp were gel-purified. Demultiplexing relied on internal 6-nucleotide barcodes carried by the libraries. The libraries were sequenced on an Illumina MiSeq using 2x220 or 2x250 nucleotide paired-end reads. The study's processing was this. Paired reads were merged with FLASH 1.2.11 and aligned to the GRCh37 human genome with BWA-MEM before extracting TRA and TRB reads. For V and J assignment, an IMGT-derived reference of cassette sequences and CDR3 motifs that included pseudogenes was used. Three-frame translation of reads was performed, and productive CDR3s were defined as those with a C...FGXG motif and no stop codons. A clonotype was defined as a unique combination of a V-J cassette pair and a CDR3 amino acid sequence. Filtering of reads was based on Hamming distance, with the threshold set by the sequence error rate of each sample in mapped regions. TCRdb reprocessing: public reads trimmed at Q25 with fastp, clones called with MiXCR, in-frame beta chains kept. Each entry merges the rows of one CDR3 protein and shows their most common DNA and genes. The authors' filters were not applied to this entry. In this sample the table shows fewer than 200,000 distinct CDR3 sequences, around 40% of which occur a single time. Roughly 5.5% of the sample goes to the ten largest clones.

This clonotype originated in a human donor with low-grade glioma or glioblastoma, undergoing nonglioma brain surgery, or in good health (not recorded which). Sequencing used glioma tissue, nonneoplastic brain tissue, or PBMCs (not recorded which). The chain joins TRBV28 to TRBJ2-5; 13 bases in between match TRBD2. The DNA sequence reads TGTGCCAGCAGTTTCGGGACTAGCGGGGAAGAGACCAAGTACTTC. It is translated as CASSFGTSGEETKYF. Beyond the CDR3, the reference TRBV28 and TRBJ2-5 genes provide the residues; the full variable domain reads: DVKVTQSSRYLVKRTGEKVFLECVQDMDHENMFWYRQDPGLGLRLIYFSYDVKMKEKGDIPEGYSVSREKKERFSLILESASTNQTSMYLCASSFGTSGEETKYFGPGTRLLVL.